The 22 T cell receptor beta chains below were found in one sample sequenced in a study of shared clonotypes between healthy human individuals. Sequenced by immunoSEQ multiplex PCR; TCRdb stores in-frame clones only, minus some. This table has about 380,000 clones, 90% to 98% appearing once. Sequenced material: memory CD8+ T cells sorted from blood. Sample subset: CD45RO+ cells pooled with CCR7-negative TemRA cells. The source of these receptors is a young man in good health.

This chain uses TRBV7-9 with TRBJ2-1, with D unresolved. Germline CDR1 SEHNR, CDR2 FQNEAQ (reference sequence). This CDR3 spans 13 amino acids. Trimming shortened V by 1 base and J by 14 bases, and 15 bases separated the two germline ends. The CDR3 sequence is CASSLGPLSPKFF. The CDR3 nucleotides read TGTGCCAGCAGCTTAGGCCCCCTCTCCCCTAAGTTCTTC. The full variable domain, with the rest looked up from reference TRBV7-9 and TRBJ2-1, is DTGVSQNPRHKITKRGQNVTFRCDPISEHNRLYWYRQTLGQGPEFLTYFQNEAQLEKSRLLSDRFSAERPKGSFSTLEIQRTEQGDSAMYLCASSLGPLSPKFFGPGTRLTVL.

This sequence joins TRBV5-8 and TRBJ2-5, with a possible D match to TRBD1 (6 bases). The V and J ends lost 4 bases and 2 bases respectively, with 9 bases between them. The CDR3 loop spans 13 amino acids. Per germline, CDR1 SGHTS and CDR2 YDEGEE. CDR3 coding DNA: TGTGCCAGCAGCACAGGGCGGCAAGAGACCCAGTACTTC. Its translation is CASSTGRQETQYF. Full variable domain (remainder filled in from reference TRBV5-8 and TRBJ2-5): EAGVTQSPTHLIKTRGQQATLRCSPISGHTSVYWYQQALGLGLQFLLWYDEGEERNRGNFPPRFSGRQFPNYSSELNVNALELEDSALYLCASSTGRQETQYFGPGTRLLVL.

This chain uses TRBV19 with TRBJ2-7; 10 bases are shared with TRBD2. The J segment lost 2 bases and the V segment lost 6 bases, leaving 10 bases of the junction unmatched. Germline V gene sequence: CDR1 LNHDA, CDR2 SQIVND (reference sequence). The CDR3 runs 16 residues. The DNA of the CDR3 is TGTGCCAGTAGGAGGACCGTAGCGGGAGGCACCTACGAGCAGTACTTC. As protein: CASRRTVAGGTYEQYF.

This clone has only one observation. The chain is built from TRBV28 and TRBJ2-6; D might be TRBD2 (6 bases). Germline V gives CDR1 MDHEN, CDR2 SYDVKM. The CDR3 is made up of 18 amino acids. Between the trimmed V and J ends, which lost 0 bases and 4 bases, there was a span of 16 bases. The DNA of the CDR3 is TGTGCCAGCAGTTTATGGGAGTTAGGAGGGTTCGGGGCCAACGTCCTGACTTTC. Translating it yields CASSLWELGGFGANVLTF.

The chain links TRBV5-1 to TRBJ2-7; TRBD2 agrees at 8 bases. From germline, CDR1 is SGHRS and CDR2 YFSETQ. CDR3 length: 14 amino acids. V lost 4 bases, J lost 6 bases, and 9 bases stayed unmatched. CDR3 coding DNA: TGCGCCAGCAGCCCGACGGGACTAGATGGCGAGCAGTACTTC. Protein: CASSPTGLDGEQYF.

J is TRBJ1-2 and V is TRBV14; 10 bases align to TRBD1. V was clipped by 1 base and J by 6 bases; unmatched bases: 2. The germline V gene encodes CDR1 SGHDN and CDR2 FVKESK. The CDR3 sequence is 14 residues long. CDR3 region: CASSQATGGNGYTF. The CDR3 DNA reads TGTGCCAGCAGCCAAGCGACAGGGGGCAATGGCTACACCTTC.

The CDR3 coding sequence is TGTGCCAGCATATATGGGCAGGGGGCCATGCTTCAGAACCAAGAGACCCAGTACTTC. Translation gives CASIYGQGAMLQNQETQYF. The V gene is TRBV21-1, the J gene TRBJ2-5; the D call of TRBD1 is as the table states it, not checked on the DNA. TRBV21-1 constitutes a pseudogene. This CDR3 comprises 19 residues.

CDR3 amino acids: CASSYSFVGAGEYF. CDR3 DNA sequence: TGTGCCAGCAGTTACTCGTTCGTCGGCGCGGGGGAGTACTTC. V is TRBV6-5 and J is TRBJ2-7; TRBD2 aligns across 7 bases. The germline CDR1 and CDR2 sequences are MNHEY and SVGAGI. V shed 0 bases, J shed 11 bases, and the junction held 10 bases outside the gene matches. This CDR3 is built from 14 residues.

This rearrangement joins TRBV6-5 to TRBJ1-1, with D perhaps TRBD1 (5 bases). Germline CDR1 MNHEY, CDR2 SVGAGI. This CDR3 spans 15 amino acids. Trimming pared 4 bases from V and 2 bases from J, leaving 14 bases between. CDR3 sequence: CASSFWGIFNTEAFF. The CDR3 DNA sequence: TGTGCCAGCAGTTTTTGGGGGATATTTAACACTGAAGCTTTCTTT.

This chain links TRBV7-9 with TRBJ2-1; D not resolved. Germline V gene data show CDR1 as SEHNR and CDR2 as FQNEAQ (reference sequence). This CDR3 comprises 15 residues. V gave up 2 bases and J gave up 2 bases, with 10 bases separating them. The CDR3 DNA reads TGTGCCAGCAGCTTAAGTCATGGGGCCTACAATGAGCAGTTCTTC. It encodes CASSLSHGAYNEQFF.

The CDR3 spells CASSIFVGGTGELFF. CDR3 nucleotide sequence: TGTGCCAGTAGTATATTCGTAGGGGGCACCGGGGAGCTGTTTTTT. The chain links TRBV19 to TRBJ2-2; D possibly corresponds to TRBD1 (6 bases). Between the trimmed V and J ends, which lost 2 bases and 4 bases, there was a span of 11 bases. This CDR3 has 15 amino acids. The germline V gene has CDR1 LNHDA and CDR2 SQIVND (reference sequence).

The rearrangement uses TRBV7-9 and TRBJ2-3; TRBD1 aligns across 8 bases. Per germline, CDR1 SEHNR and CDR2 FQNEAQ (reference sequence). The V gene end was trimmed by 5 bases and the J gene end by 7 bases; junction bases not matched to a gene: 11. The CDR3 has 15 amino acids. Here the CDR3 reads CASSARQGTRNTQYF. In nucleotides, the CDR3 is TGTGCCAGCAGCGCAAGACAGGGGACCAGGAATACGCAGTATTTT. Complete variable domain (other parts from reference TRBV7-9 and TRBJ2-3): DTGVSQNPRHKITKRGQNVTFRCDPISEHNRLYWYRQTLGQGPEFLTYFQNEAQLEKSRLLSDRFSAERPKGSFSTLEIQRTEQGDSAMYLCASSARQGTRNTQYFGPGTRLTVL.

This chain connects TRBV5-1 to TRBJ2-3; TRBD2 matches 13 bases. V lost 7 bases, J lost 6 bases, and 8 bases stayed unmatched. CDR1 SGHRS and CDR2 YFSETQ come from the germline V gene. The CDR3 has 15 amino acids. The CDR3, as DNA: TGCGCCAGCGGACTACTAGCGGGAGGGCTTGATACGCAGTATTTT. It specifies CASGLLAGGLDTQYF.

V and J are TRBV4-2 and TRBJ2-5; perhaps D is TRBD1 or TRBD2 (5 bases each). CDR1 and CDR2 from the germline V gene are LGHNA and YNFKEQ. This CDR3 has 16 amino acids. V lost 4 bases, J lost 4 bases, and 19 bases lay in between. CDR3 loop: CASSPEGSFERETQYF. As DNA, the CDR3 is TGTGCCAGCAGCCCTGAGGGGAGCTTTGAAAGAGAGACCCAGTACTTC.

V is TRBV6-1 and J is TRBJ2-7, with no clear D. The germline V gene has CDR1 MNHNS and CDR2 SASEGT. V was pared by 6 bases and J by 2 bases, with 11 bases between. CDR3 length equals 13 residues. In nucleotides, the CDR3 is TGTGCCAGCAGCCTTTCCGCCGCCTACGAGCAGTACTTC. It yields the protein CASSLSAAYEQYF.

Remarks on this clone: The junction and the germline gene differ at one end; a read error may be behind it. This chain connects TRBV19 to TRBJ1-5; D is undetermined. The germline V gene has CDR1 LNHDA and CDR2 SQIVND (reference sequence). The CDR3 length is 16 residues. In DNA, the CDR3 is TGTGCCAGCAGTATTTATCCCCGGGAAAGCAATCAGCCCCAGCATTTT. Translation: CASSIYPRESNQPQHF.

The V call is TRBV7-9, the J call TRBJ2-5; 8 bases are shared with TRBD2. The V segment lost 3 bases and the J segment 7 bases; nucleotides outside the gene matches: 16. The CDR3 sequence is 17 residues long. In germline, CDR1 is SEHNR, CDR2 FQNEAQ (reference sequence). The CDR3 region is CASSFASTRTSQATQYF. CDR3 nucleotides: TGTGCCAGCAGCTTCGCTTCGACTCGGACTAGCCAGGCGACCCAGTACTTC.

This clone was seen a single time. V is TRBV5-1 and J is TRBJ1-1; no definite D call. CDR1 is SGHRS, CDR2 YFSETQ, per germline. The CDR3 runs 15 residues. With 4 bases removed from V and 1 base from J, the gap between germline ends came to 14 bases. The CDR3 region is CASSPTQRPNTEAFF. The CDR3 nucleotides read TGCGCCAGCAGCCCTACACAGCGCCCGAACACTGAAGCTTTCTTT.

The chain couples TRBV30 to TRBJ2-1; 12 bases align to TRBD2. The CDR3 consists of 13 residues. Losses at the gene ends were 6 bases for V and 5 bases for J; bases not matched to a gene: 2. CDR1 is GTSNPN, CDR2 SVGIG, per germline (reference sequence). CDR3 DNA sequence: TGTGCCTGTCGACTAGCGGGAGACAATGAGCAGTTCTTC. Protein product: CACRLAGDNEQFF.

As for this clone: This same CDR3 is encoded by further DNA sequences in the sample. The V call is TRBV7-9, the J call TRBJ2-1; the match to TRBD1 covers 8 bases. The CDR3 spans 14 residues. After removal of 1 base from V and 5 bases from J, the junction contained 1 base not matched to a gene. Germline CDR1 SEHNR, CDR2 FQNEAQ (reference sequence). The CDR3: CASSLEDRDNEQFF. CDR3 nucleotide sequence: TGTGCCAGCAGCTTAGAGGACAGGGACAATGAGCAGTTCTTC. Variable domain in full (rest from reference TRBV7-9 and TRBJ2-1): DTGVSQNPRHKITKRGQNVTFRCDPISEHNRLYWYRQTLGQGPEFLTYFQNEAQLEKSRLLSDRFSAERPKGSFSTLEIQRTEQGDSAMYLCASSLEDRDNEQFFGPGTRLTVL.

The chain combines TRBV6-5 with TRBJ1-6; TRBD1 aligns across 7 bases. Germline assignment: CDR1 MNHEY and CDR2 SVGAGI. Unmatched junction bases numbered 7, after V lost 6 bases and J lost 5 bases. The CDR3 consists of 15 residues. CDR3: CASRPDRVDNSPLHF. The CDR3 coding sequence is TGTGCCAGCAGGCCTGACAGGGTCGATAATTCACCCCTCCACTTT.

The chain is built from TRBV6-1 and TRBJ1-2; 7 bases are a match to TRBD1. Germline V lookup: CDR1 MNHNS, CDR2 SASEGT. There are 13 residues in the CDR3. The V and J ends lost 6 bases and 6 bases, in that order; junction bases with no gene match: 7. As DNA, the CDR3 is TGTGCCAGCAGGTACGGGACAGCTCATGGCTACACCTTC. Its translation: CASRYGTAHGYTF.